This T cell receptor beta chain comes out of a study of shared clonotypes between healthy human individuals. Whole-study context: Every donor yielded three CD4 naive, three CD4 memory, two CD8 naive and one CD8 memory plate. Study-level results: The study found lower generation probabilities in non-shared clonotypes than in those shared by all four donors.

This CDR3 has 15 residues. V dropped 4 bases and J dropped 2; count of bases not matched to a gene: 6. Per the germline V gene, CDR1 is KGHSH and CDR2 is LQKENI. Method: immunoSEQ multiplex PCR; TCRdb's copy keeps in-frame clones and lacks some. Of about 700,000 clones detected, roughly nine tenths appear once; the ten largest clones hold 24%. With respect to this clone: Its antigen remains unknown.

Naivety among CD8 cells was defined by CD45RO negativity and positive CCR7 selection, thereby excluding terminally differentiated effector memory CD45RA+ cells. Material: naive CD8+ T cells sorted from blood. The V gene is TRBV18, the J gene TRBJ2-3, with 7 bases lining up with TRBD1. The receptor's source is a man aged 25-45 years in good health. CDR3 in amino acids: CASSRPGQPTDTQYF. CDR3 DNA sequence: TGTGCCAGCTCACGGCCGGGACAGCCCACAGATACGCAGTATTTT. Together with reference TRBV18 and TRBJ2-3, the CDR3 gives the full variable domain: NAGVMQNPRHLVRRRGQEARLRCSPMKGHSHVYWYRQLPEEGLKFMVYLQKENIIDESGMPKERFSAEFPKEGPSILRIQQVVRGDSAAYFCASSRPGQPTDTQYFGPGTRLTVL.